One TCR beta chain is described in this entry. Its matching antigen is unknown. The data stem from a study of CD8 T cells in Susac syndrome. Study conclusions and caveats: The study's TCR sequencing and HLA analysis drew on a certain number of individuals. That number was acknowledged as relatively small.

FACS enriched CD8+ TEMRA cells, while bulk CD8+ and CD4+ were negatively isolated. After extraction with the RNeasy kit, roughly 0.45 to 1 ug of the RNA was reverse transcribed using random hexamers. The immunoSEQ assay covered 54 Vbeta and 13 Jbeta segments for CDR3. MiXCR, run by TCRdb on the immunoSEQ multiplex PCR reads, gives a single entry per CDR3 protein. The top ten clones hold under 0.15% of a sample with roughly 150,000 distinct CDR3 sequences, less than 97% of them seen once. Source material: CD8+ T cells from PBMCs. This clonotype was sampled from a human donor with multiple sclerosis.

CDR3 DNA sequence: TGTGCCAGCAGCGTAATTAACACTGAAGCTTTCTTT. Encoded protein: CASSVINTEAFF. The V call is TRBV9, the J call TRBJ1-1; D is unresolved. In germline, CDR1 is SGDLS, CDR2 YYNGEE. The CDR3 runs 12 residues. Trimming removed 1 base from V and 2 bases from J, with 3 bases in between.